A selection of T cell receptor beta chains follows, all from one sample in a study of blood T cell repertoires in COVID-19. Some clones are missing from TCRdb's copy, which holds only in-frame ones; the method was immunoSEQ multiplex PCR. The table includes roughly 160,000 clones, 80% to 90% detected once. The source material was peripheral blood. All receptors derive from an elderly woman with COVID-19, enrolled during active disease. Both conserved end residues are part of each CDR3. The D gene is left open where the match is weak. Size values are once, few and many counts, or a class for expanded clones, and some rows have none.

d_gene: -; v_gene: TRBV10-3; abundance: -; j_gene: TRBJ1-1; CDR3nt: TGTGCCATCAGTGAGTCGAGTATGTTGAACACTGAAGCTTTCTTT; CDR3aa: CAISESSMLNTEAFF
d_gene: -; v_gene: TRBV18; abundance: -; j_gene: TRBJ1-2; CDR3nt: TGTGCCAGCTCACCAACGGCGGGGGAAGATGGCTACACCTTC; CDR3aa: CASSPTAGEDGYTF
d_gene: TRBD1; v_gene: TRBV27; abundance: -; j_gene: TRBJ1-4; CDR3nt: TGTGCCAGCAGTCACCCGACAGGGGGTGGTGAAAAACTGTTTTTT; CDR3aa: CASSHPTGGGEKLFF
d_gene: -; v_gene: TRBV9; abundance: -; j_gene: TRBJ1-4; CDR3nt: TGTGCCAGCACCCAAGGGTGGGGGCGTGATGAAAAACTGTTTTTT; CDR3aa: CASTQGWGRDEKLFF
d_gene: -; v_gene: TRBV7-2; abundance: -; j_gene: TRBJ1-6; CDR3nt: TGTGCCAGCAGCCACATAGGCCGCCGAGGGGGTTATAATTCACCCCTCCACTTT; CDR3aa: CASSHIGRRGGYNSPLHF
d_gene: TRBD1; v_gene: TRBV7-9; abundance: once; j_gene: TRBJ2-7; CDR3nt: TGTGCCAGCAGCTTAGCGACAGGGGGCCCGTACTTC; CDR3aa: CASSLATGGPYF
d_gene: TRBD2; v_gene: TRBV7-8; abundance: -; j_gene: TRBJ2-7; CDR3nt: TGTGCCAGCAGCATTAGCGGGGTAGGCTACGAGCAGTACTTC; CDR3aa: CASSISGVGYEQYF
d_gene: -; v_gene: TRBV5-6; abundance: -; j_gene: TRBJ1-2; CDR3nt: TGTGCCAGCAGCTTGGACAGGGACGGCTACACCTTC; CDR3aa: CASSLDRDGYTF
d_gene: TRBD2; v_gene: TRBV10-2; abundance: few; j_gene: TRBJ2-7; CDR3nt: TGCGCCAGCTTTACTAGCGACACTTCCTACGAGCAGTACTTC; CDR3aa: CASFTSDTSYEQYF
d_gene: TRBD1; v_gene: TRBV7-2; abundance: -; j_gene: TRBJ1-6; CDR3nt: TGTGCCAGCAGCCTACAGGGGAACTATAATTCACCCCTCCACTTT; CDR3aa: CASSLQGNYNSPLHF
d_gene: -; v_gene: TRBV6-2/TRBV6-3; abundance: -; j_gene: TRBJ1-5; CDR3nt: TGTGCCAGCAGTTGGGACACCTATCAGCCCCAGCATTTT; CDR3aa: CASSWDTYQPQHF
d_gene: TRBD1; v_gene: TRBV23-1; abundance: -; j_gene: TRBJ1-5; CDR3nt: TGCGCCAGCAGTCACACGGGACAGGGTCGCAATCAGCCCCAGCATTTT; CDR3aa: CASSHTGQGRNQPQHF
d_gene: TRBD2; v_gene: TRBV5-4; abundance: -; j_gene: TRBJ2-1; CDR3nt: TGTGCCAGCAGCTTGGCTAGCGGGAGCGATGAGCAGTTCTTC; CDR3aa: CASSLASGSDEQFF
d_gene: -; v_gene: TRBV4-1; abundance: -; j_gene: TRBJ1-1; CDR3nt: TGCGCCAGCAGCCTGATGTTTACCGGGAACACTGAAGCTTTCTTT; CDR3aa: CASSLMFTGNTEAFF
d_gene: -; v_gene: TRBV5-1; abundance: -; j_gene: TRBJ2-2; CDR3nt: TGCGCCAGCAGCTTGGGGATAAGCAGGGCGACCGGGGAGCTGTTTTTT; CDR3aa: CASSLGISRATGELFF
d_gene: -; v_gene: TRBV5-4; abundance: -; j_gene: TRBJ2-5; CDR3nt: TGTGCCAGCAGCTTGGTGCCAGTCCAAGAGACCCAGTACTTC; CDR3aa: CASSLVPVQETQYF
d_gene: -; v_gene: TRBV6-5; abundance: -; j_gene: TRBJ1-1; CDR3nt: TGTGCCAGCTCAAAAAGGACAACAGAAGCTTTCTTT; CDR3aa: CASSKRTTEAFF
d_gene: -; v_gene: TRBV7-9; abundance: -; j_gene: TRBJ2-7; CDR3nt: TGTGCCAGCAGCTTAAGAGGGGGTGACTCCTACGAGCAGTACTTC; CDR3aa: CASSLRGGDSYEQYF
d_gene: TRBD1; v_gene: TRBV18; abundance: once; j_gene: TRBJ1-1; CDR3nt: TGTGCCAGCTCACCAACGAGGGGGCATACAAACACTGAAGCTTTCTTT; CDR3aa: CASSPTRGHTNTEAFF
d_gene: -; v_gene: TRBV19; abundance: -; j_gene: TRBJ1-6; CDR3nt: TGTGCCAGTAGTATGATCCCCAGAGGGAATTCACCCCTCCACTTT; CDR3aa: CASSMIPRGNSPLHF
d_gene: -; v_gene: TRBV10-1; abundance: -; j_gene: TRBJ1-2; CDR3nt: TGCGCCAGTGATTCAGGTAACTATGGCTACACCTTC; CDR3aa: CASDSGNYGYTF
d_gene: TRBD1; v_gene: TRBV11-3; abundance: -; j_gene: TRBJ2-1; CDR3nt: TGTGCCAGCAGCTTAGAGGGACAGGGGGGCAATGAGCAGTTCTTC; CDR3aa: CASSLEGQGGNEQFF
d_gene: TRBD2; v_gene: TRBV24-1; abundance: -; j_gene: TRBJ2-1; CDR3nt: TGTGCCACCAGTGATTTCAAGCTAGCGGGAGGTCGAAGCTCCTACAATGAGCAGTTCTTC; CDR3aa: CATSDFKLAGGRSSYNEQFF
d_gene: -; v_gene: TRBV6-2/TRBV6-3; abundance: -; j_gene: TRBJ1-5; CDR3nt: TGTGCCAGCAGTTCTCCAGTTCAGCCCCAGCATTTT; CDR3aa: CASSSPVQPQHF
d_gene: -; v_gene: TRBV28; abundance: once; j_gene: TRBJ2-1; CDR3nt: TGTGCCAGCGGGGCCGGTCGGTTCTTC; CDR3aa: CASGAGRFF
d_gene: -; v_gene: TRBV5-4; abundance: -; j_gene: TRBJ1-6; CDR3nt: TGTGCCAGCAGCTTGACGTCAGGGCTCGGTTCACCCCTCCACTTT; CDR3aa: CASSLTSGLGSPLHF
d_gene: TRBD1; v_gene: TRBV19; abundance: -; j_gene: TRBJ1-2; CDR3nt: TGTGCCAGTAGTCCGGGACAGGGGGGGAAATACACCTTC; CDR3aa: CASSPGQGGKYTF
d_gene: TRBD1; v_gene: TRBV30; abundance: -; j_gene: TRBJ1-1; CDR3nt: TGTGCCTCTACCTCGAGGGGAAGACAGGGATGGAACACTGAAGCTTTCTTT; CDR3aa: CASTSRGRQGWNTEAFF
d_gene: TRBD1; v_gene: TRBV29-1; abundance: -; j_gene: TRBJ2-3; CDR3nt: TGCAGCGTTGAAACGACAGGGTTCACAGATACGCAGTATTTT; CDR3aa: CSVETTGFTDTQYF
d_gene: TRBD2; v_gene: TRBV5-1; abundance: -; j_gene: TRBJ2-3; CDR3nt: TGCGCCAGCAGCTTGACGACTAGCGGGAGGGCCATAGATACGCAGTATTTT; CDR3aa: CASSLTTSGRAIDTQYF
d_gene: TRBD2; v_gene: TRBV11-2; abundance: -; j_gene: TRBJ2-1; CDR3nt: TGTGCCAGCAGTTTAGGGAACGCGGGAGACGTAGAGCAGTTCTTC; CDR3aa: CASSLGNAGDVEQFF
d_gene: -; v_gene: TRBV10-3; abundance: -; j_gene: TRBJ1-2; CDR3nt: TGTGCCATCAGTGAGTCTGAGGGTCTGGGCTATGGCTACACCTTC; CDR3aa: CAISESEGLGYGYTF